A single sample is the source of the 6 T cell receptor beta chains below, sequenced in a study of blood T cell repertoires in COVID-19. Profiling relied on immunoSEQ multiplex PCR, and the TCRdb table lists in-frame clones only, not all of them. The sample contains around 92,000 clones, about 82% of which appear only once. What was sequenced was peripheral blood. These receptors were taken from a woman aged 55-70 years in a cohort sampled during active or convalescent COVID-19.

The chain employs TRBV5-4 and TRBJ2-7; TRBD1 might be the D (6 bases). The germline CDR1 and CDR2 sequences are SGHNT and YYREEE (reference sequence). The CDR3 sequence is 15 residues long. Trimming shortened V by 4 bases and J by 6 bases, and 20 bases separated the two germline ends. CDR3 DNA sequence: TGTGCCAGCAGCCTTCCACGGACAGTCGTTTCCGAGCAGTACTTC. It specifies CASSLPRTVVSEQYF.

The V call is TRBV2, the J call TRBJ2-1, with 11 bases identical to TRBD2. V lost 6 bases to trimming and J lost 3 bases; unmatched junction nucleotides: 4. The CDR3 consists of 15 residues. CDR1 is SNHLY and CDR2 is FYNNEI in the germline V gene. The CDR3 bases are TGTGCCAGCAGAGCTAGCGGGAGGAACTACAATGAGCAGTTCTTC. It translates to CASRASGRNYNEQFF.

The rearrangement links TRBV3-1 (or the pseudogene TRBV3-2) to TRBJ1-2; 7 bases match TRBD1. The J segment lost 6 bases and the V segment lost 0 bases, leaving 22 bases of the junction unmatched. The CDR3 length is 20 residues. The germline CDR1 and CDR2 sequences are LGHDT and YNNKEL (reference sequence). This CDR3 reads CASSQDRPGQVVRASNGYTF. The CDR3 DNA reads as TGTGCCAGCAGCCAAGATCGTCCAGGACAGGTGGTAAGGGCGTCGAATGGCTACACCTTC.

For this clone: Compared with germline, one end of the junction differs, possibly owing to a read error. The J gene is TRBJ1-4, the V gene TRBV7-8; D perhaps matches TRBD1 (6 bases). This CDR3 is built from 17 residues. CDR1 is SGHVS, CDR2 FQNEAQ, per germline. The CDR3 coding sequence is TGTGCCAGCAGCTTAGTAGTAGTAACAGGGACCCTCGCTACGGTGGTTTTT. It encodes CASSLVVVTGTLATVVF.

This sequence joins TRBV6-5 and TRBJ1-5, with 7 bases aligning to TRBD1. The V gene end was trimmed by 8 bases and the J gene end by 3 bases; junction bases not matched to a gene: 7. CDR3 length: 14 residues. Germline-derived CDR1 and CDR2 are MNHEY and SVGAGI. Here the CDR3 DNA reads TGTGCCAGCCGACAGGGATATATCAATCAGCCCCAGCATTTT. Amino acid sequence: CASRQGYINQPQHF.

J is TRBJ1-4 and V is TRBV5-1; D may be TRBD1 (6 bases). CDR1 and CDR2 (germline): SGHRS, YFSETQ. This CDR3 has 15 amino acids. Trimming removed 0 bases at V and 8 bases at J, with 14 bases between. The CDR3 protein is CASSLAPGEGEKLFF. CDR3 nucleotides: TGCGCCAGCAGCTTGGCCCCAGGGGAAGGGGAAAAACTGTTTTTT.